This entry describes one TCR beta chain. Its cognate antigen has yet to be identified. There are no base qualities to consult, and no much larger clone falls within one base. This sample stems from a study of blood T cell repertoires in COVID-19 (TCRdb year 2020). With respect to the entire study: Collaborator samples came from the United States, Italy and Spain and covered acute and convalescent phases of COVID-19. The prospective study material was composed of cDNA or gDNA derived from T cells, B-cell-depleted T cells, or PBMCs. Deeply sampled blood TCRbeta repertoires from subjects exposed to, actively infected with, or recovered from COVID-19 were included in the dataset. The repertoires were made available in a free public database intended to serve as a resource for research on the immune response to SARS-CoV-2. The samples were drawn from two sources: the first 160 participants of the ongoing ImmuneRACE study, and 1,200 or so subjects contributed by 6 global collaborators. A de-identified subject ID, COVID-19 status, age in years and sex were almost always included in the sample metadata. Where HLA class I and class II types were available, the types were taken from metadata supplied by the sample provider, not from assay-based typing. Paper-wide results and their limitations: The quantity of clinical and demographic metadata differed by source and by participant and was supplied without curation.

One collaborating source in Seattle enrolled patients while the patients were actively infected and followed the patients over time throughout the course of disease. Each collaborating institution followed its own protocols to collect whole blood in K2EDTA tubes. For TCRbeta analysis, collaborators shipped samples in one of three forms: frozen whole blood, isolated PBMCs, or DNA extracted from either of those sample types. TCRbeta CDR3 regions were amplified from genomic DNA by means of the immunoSEQ Assay, a bias-controlled multiplex PCR. The study's processing was this. Nucleated cell counts per sample were estimated from amplification of reference gene primers within the assay. To quantify the absolute abundance of each unique TCRbeta CDR3 rearrangement, sequence reads were collapsed and filtered. For each sample, productive Simpson clonality was calculated by taking the square root of Simpson's diversity index across productive rearrangements. Sourced from immuneACCESS, this table was stored by TCRdb with only in-frame sequences that have V and J called. A share of the clones is absent; for the studies checked, an unresolved V gene accounts for under half, and the remainder has no known explanation. V, J and clone size reflect that table, while D and trimming were determined from the DNA. Recorded for this sample are fewer than 200,000 clones; roughly 80% of them occurred a single time. The ten largest account for over 7% of the sample.

The CDR3 runs 14 residues from the cysteine to the phenylalanine. Just the 42-base CDR3 DNA is kept, in frame starting at base 1. In the germline V gene, CDR1 corresponds to SGHDN and CDR2 to FVKESK. Trimming takes 4 bases off V and 2 bases off J; junction bases not matched to a gene: 1. This clonotype originated in a woman older than 75 with COVID-19, enrolled during active disease. The sequenced sample was peripheral blood. The sequence is built from TRBV14 and TRBJ1-3; a stretch of 8 junction bases matches TRBD1. The DNA is as follows: TGTGCCAGCAGCCCGGACAGGGCTGGAAACACCATATATTTT. Translated, this is CASSPDRAGNTIYF.